These 2 T cell receptor beta chains were all obtained from the same sample, sequenced in a study of CD8 T cells in Susac syndrome. RNA amounts of about 0.5 to 1 ug underwent reverse transcription with random hexamers. TCRdb analysed the immunoSEQ multiplex PCR reads with MiXCR anew, one entry per CDR3 protein. The sample lists a few hundred thousand distinct CDR3 sequences; 95% were seen once. The sample consisted of CD4+ T cells from PBMCs. These TCRs come from a human donor with multiple sclerosis.

The chain joins TRBV5-1 to TRBJ2-1; 8 nucleotides match TRBD1. Germline loops: CDR1 SGHRS, CDR2 YFSETQ. The CDR3 consists of 14 residues. V shed 0 bases and J 5 bases; nucleotides not matched to a gene: 1. The CDR3 DNA is TGCGCCAGCAGCTTGGGACAGGGGAACAATGAGCAGTTCTTC. The encoded protein is CASSLGQGNNEQFF.

This clonotype has a single count. The rearrangement uses TRBV20-1 and TRBJ1-6; 7 bases line up with TRBD1. CDR1 is DFQATT and CDR2 is SNEGSKA in the germline V gene (reference sequence). The CDR3 loop spans 14 amino acids. The ends lost 1 base at V and 4 bases at J; junction bases unmatched: 1. Here the CDR3 DNA reads TGCAGTGCTAGAGTGGGACAGTATAATTCACCCCTCCACTTT. As protein: CSARVGQYNSPLHF.